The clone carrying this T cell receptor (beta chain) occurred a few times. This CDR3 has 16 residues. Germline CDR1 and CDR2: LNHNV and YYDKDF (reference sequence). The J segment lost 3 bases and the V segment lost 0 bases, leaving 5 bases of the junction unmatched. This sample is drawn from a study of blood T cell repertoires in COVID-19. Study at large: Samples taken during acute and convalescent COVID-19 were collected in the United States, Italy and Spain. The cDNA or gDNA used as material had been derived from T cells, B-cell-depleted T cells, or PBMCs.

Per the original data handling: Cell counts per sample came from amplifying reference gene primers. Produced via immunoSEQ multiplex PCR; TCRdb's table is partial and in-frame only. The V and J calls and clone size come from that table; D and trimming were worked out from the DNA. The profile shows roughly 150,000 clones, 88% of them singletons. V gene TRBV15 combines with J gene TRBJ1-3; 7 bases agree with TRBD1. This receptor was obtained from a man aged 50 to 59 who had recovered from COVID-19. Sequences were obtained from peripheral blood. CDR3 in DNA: TGTGCCACCAGCAGAGATAATAGGGGGCATGGAAACACCATATATTTT. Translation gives CATSRDNRGHGNTIYF.